The 29 T cell receptor beta chains listed next were all sequenced from one sample in a study of blood T cell repertoires in COVID-19. The data were produced by immunoSEQ multiplex PCR, yet TCRdb's version contains in-frame clones alone and is incomplete. The sample consists of roughly 260,000 clones, about 87% of them appearing once. Sequenced: peripheral blood. The source of these receptors is a woman in her 50s with acute or convalescent COVID-19.

This clone was recorded a few times. This chain uses TRBV28 with TRBJ2-7; 9 bases are a match to TRBD1. Germline V lookup: CDR1 MDHEN, CDR2 SYDVKM. The V segment lost 4 bases and the J segment 6 bases; nucleotides outside the gene matches: 10. This CDR3 contains 15 residues. CDR3: CASSSGQGSHREQYF. The CDR3 coding sequence is TGTGCCAGCAGTTCGGGACAGGGTAGTCATCGCGAGCAGTACTTC.

The rearrangement links TRBV12-3 or TRBV12-4 to TRBJ1-1, with 8 bases that match TRBD1. V trimming: 6 bases; J trimming: 4 bases; junction bases outside the gene matches: 4. This CDR3 is built from 13 residues. As DNA, the CDR3 is TGTGCCAGCAGCCATACAGGGGGCACTGAAGCTTTCTTT. It specifies CASSHTGGTEAFF.

The chain joins TRBV4-2 to TRBJ2-5, with 10 nucleotides matching TRBD2. The germline CDR1 and CDR2 sequences are LGHNA and YNFKEQ. V shed 2 bases and J 1 base; nucleotides not matched to a gene: 1. The CDR3 spans 15 residues. In DNA form, the CDR3 reads TGTGCCAGCAGCCAATGGACTAGCGGCCAAGAGACCCAGTACTTC. Translating gives CASSQWTSGQETQYF.

The rearrangement joins TRBV19 to TRBJ2-1; perhaps TRBD1 as D (6 bases). Germline V gene sequence: CDR1 LNHDA, CDR2 SQIVND (reference sequence). The V and J ends lost 5 bases and 4 bases respectively, with 9 bases between them. The CDR3 length is 13 residues. The CDR3 sequence is CASSQQGYNEQFF. CDR3 DNA sequence: TGTGCCAGTAGTCAACAGGGTTACAATGAGCAGTTCTTC.

This clone was recorded once. The chain is built from TRBV2 and TRBJ2-7; D remains ambiguous. The CDR3 sequence is 13 residues long. Trimming took off 4 bases at V and 7 bases at J, with 14 bases between the two ends. Germline CDR1 and CDR2: SNHLY and FYNNEI. CDR3 sequence reads: CASSVGRLSEQYF. The CDR3 DNA reads TGTGCCAGCAGTGTTGGCAGGCTAAGTGAGCAGTACTTC.

The V call is TRBV5-1, the J call TRBJ2-5; 9 bases map to TRBD1. V lost 6 bases to trimming and J lost 5 bases; unmatched junction nucleotides: 5. The CDR3 sequence is 13 residues long. From germline, CDR1 is SGHRS and CDR2 YFSETQ. The CDR3 protein is CASTTGGLETQYF. The CDR3 DNA sequence: TGCGCCAGCACAACAGGGGGCTTGGAGACCCAGTACTTC.

The V gene is TRBV10-3, the J gene TRBJ2-3; TRBD1 might be the D (6 bases). Germline lookup yields CDR1 ENHRY and CDR2 SYGVKD. Trimming stripped 5 bases from V and 4 bases from J, with 13 bases between. The CDR3 extends over 14 amino acids. The CDR3 nucleotides read TGTGCCATCAGTCCACCGACAGGATCAGATACGCAGTATTTT. Amino acid sequence: CAISPPTGSDTQYF.

CDR3 loop: CASSVGFTSSYEQYF. The DNA of the CDR3 is TGTGCCAGCAGCGTAGGGTTCACGAGCTCCTACGAGCAGTACTTC. The chain couples TRBV9 to TRBJ2-7; no clear D. Germline CDR1 and CDR2: SGDLS and YYNGEE. Trimming left V 0 bases short and J 0 bases short, with 10 bases between. This CDR3 spans 15 amino acids.

The chain employs TRBV14 and TRBJ2-5; no firm D call. CDR3 length: 12 amino acids. V dropped 1 base and J dropped 5 bases, with 5 bases sitting between them. The germline CDR1 and CDR2 sequences are SGHDN and FVKESK. The CDR3 here is CASSQVRETQYF. The CDR3 coding sequence is TGTGCCAGCAGCCAAGTCCGGGAGACCCAGTACTTC. The full variable domain, its missing parts supplied by reference TRBV14 and TRBJ2-5, is EAGVTQFPSHSVIEKGQTVTLRCDPISGHDNLYWYRRVMGKEIKFLLHFVKESKQDESGMPNNRFLAERTGGTYSTLKVQPAELEDSGVYFCASSQVRETQYFGPGTRLLVL.

The J gene is TRBJ2-1, the V gene TRBV19; 7 bases fit TRBD2. There are 14 residues in the CDR3. Looked up from germline, CDR1 is LNHDA and CDR2 is SQIVND (reference sequence). Trimming took 5 bases from V and 2 from J; bases not matched to a gene: 3. The CDR3 sequence: CASSGGRPYNEQFF. For the CDR3, the DNA is TGTGCCAGTAGTGGCGGGAGACCCTACAATGAGCAGTTCTTC.

The rearrangement links TRBV7-2 to TRBJ2-3, with D possibly TRBD2 on 6 matching bases. The CDR3 is 16 residues long. CDR1 is SGHTA and CDR2 is FQGNSA in the germline V gene. The V end lost 5 bases, the J end lost 4 bases, and 19 bases lay between the germline ends. The CDR3 bases are TGTGCCAGCAGCCCCCTGGCCCGACTAGTCCCAGATACGCAGTATTTT. It encodes CASSPLARLVPDTQYF. Supplemented by reference TRBV7-2 and TRBJ2-3, the full variable domain reads GAGVSQSPSNKVTEKGKDVELRCDPISGHTALYWYRQSLGQGLEFLIYFQGNSAPDKSGLPSDRFSAERTGGSVSTLTIQRTQQEDSAVYLCASSPLARLVPDTQYFGPGTRLTVL.

The chain links TRBV4-2 to TRBJ1-4, with D maybe TRBD1 (6 bases). The V gene lost 1 base and the J gene lost 5 bases, with 17 bases spanning the gap. This CDR3 spans 17 amino acids. Germline CDR1 reads LGHNA; CDR2 reads YNFKEQ. The CDR3 is CASSQGYIDRNNEKLFF. CDR3 nucleotide sequence: TGTGCCAGCAGCCAAGGATATATCGACAGGAACAATGAAAAACTGTTTTTT.

This sequence joins TRBV7-3 and TRBJ2-1, with D perhaps TRBD2 (5 bases). This CDR3 has 13 amino acids. Germline V CDR1 and CDR2: SGHTA, FQGTGA. Trimming left V 3 bases short and J 5 bases short, with 8 bases between. CDR3 coding DNA: TGTGCCAGCAGCTTTTCGAGGGACAATGAGCAGTTCTTC. Protein sequence: CASSFSRDNEQFF.

The chain uses TRBV5-1 and TRBJ2-3; 12 nucleotides line up with TRBD2. The ends lost 9 bases at V and 5 bases at J; junction bases unmatched: 7. CDR3 length equals 14 residues. Germline V gives CDR1 SGHRS, CDR2 YFSETQ. CDR3 sequence: CATCLAGGGDTQYF. The DNA of the CDR3 is TGCGCCACGTGCCTAGCGGGAGGGGGAGATACGCAGTATTTT.

The chain links TRBV7-8 to TRBJ2-3, with TRBD2 matching over 7 bases. This CDR3 comprises 15 residues. V dropped 7 bases and J dropped 6; count of bases not matched to a gene: 13. CDR1 is SGHVS and CDR2 is FQNEAQ in the germline V gene. Here the CDR3 reads CASIKSREALDTQYF. Here the CDR3 DNA reads TGTGCCAGCATCAAGAGCCGGGAGGCCTTGGATACGCAGTATTTT.

The rearrangement joins TRBV7-2 to TRBJ1-2; tentatively, D is TRBD1 (5 bases). Trimming took 6 bases from V and 4 from J, leaving 15 bases between them. This CDR3 is built from 14 residues. Germline V gene sequence: CDR1 SGHTA, CDR2 FQGNSA. As DNA, the CDR3 is TGTGCCAGCAGATCCGCGGGACGGATCTATGGCTACACCTTC. Encoded protein: CASRSAGRIYGYTF.

V and J are TRBV28 and TRBJ1-5; 8 bases line up with TRBD1. Germline V lookup: CDR1 MDHEN, CDR2 SYDVKM. V shed 7 bases, J shed 4 bases, and the junction held 12 bases outside the gene matches. The CDR3 loop spans 16 amino acids. The CDR3 reads CASISIWDRSNQPQHF. CDR3 bases: TGTGCCAGCATATCGATTTGGGACAGGTCTAATCAGCCCCAGCATTTT.

The chain has TRBV5-1 and TRBJ1-1, with 8 bases lining up with TRBD1. The germline V gene has CDR1 SGHRS and CDR2 YFSETQ. The length of the CDR3 is 15 residues. V lost 6 bases and J lost 5; bases outside the gene matches: 12. CDR3 nucleotide sequence: TGCGCCAGCAATGGGGCAGGGGGCTTCGGTACTGAAGCTTTCTTT. Its protein is CASNGAGGFGTEAFF. Full variable domain (remainder filled in from reference TRBV5-1 and TRBJ1-1): KAGVTQTPRYLIKTRGQQVTLSCSPISGHRSVSWYQQTPGQGLQFLFEYFSETQRNKGNFPGRFSGRQFSNSRSEMNVSTLELGDSALYLCASNGAGGFGTEAFFGQGTRLTVV.

The chain employs TRBV19 and TRBJ1-2; 8 bases line up with TRBD1. The junction had 12 bases not matched to a gene; V was cut back by 8 bases and J by 4 bases. CDR1 is LNHDA and CDR2 is SQIVND in the germline V gene (reference sequence). CDR3 size: 15 residues. The CDR3 protein is CASSEIHDRGYGYTF. Written as DNA, the CDR3 is TGTGCCAGTTCCGAGATTCACGACAGGGGCTATGGCTACACCTTC.

The V and J genes are TRBV11-2 and TRBJ2-7; TRBD2 agrees at 7 bases. Germline loops: CDR1 SGHAT, CDR2 FQNNGV. The CDR3 contains 16 residues. Trimming at V came to 4 bases and at J to 2 bases, leaving 11 bases not matched to a gene. The CDR3 protein is CASSSATLAKTYEQYF. As DNA, the CDR3 is TGTGCCAGCAGCTCCGCCACACTAGCGAAAACCTACGAGCAGTACTTC.

This clone was recorded only once. J is TRBJ2-5 and V is TRBV13; D is possibly TRBD1 (6 bases). Trimming removed 4 bases at V and 5 bases at J, with 11 bases between. The germline gives CDR1 PRHDT, CDR2 FYEKMQ (reference sequence). This CDR3 comprises 13 residues. CDR3 nucleotide sequence: TGTGCCAGCAGCTCCAGGGGTGCGGAGACCCAGTACTTC. Residues: CASSSRGAETQYF.

V is TRBV6-1 and J is TRBJ1-1, with D maybe TRBD1 (6 bases). Looked up from germline, CDR1 is MNHNS and CDR2 is SASEGT. The germline V and J ends were trimmed by 3 bases and 6 bases, with 17 bases remaining between them. The CDR3 consists of 15 residues. CDR3 amino acids: CASSDVSQDSSEAFF. The CDR3 DNA sequence: TGTGCCAGCAGTGACGTCTCCCAGGACAGCTCTGAAGCTTTCTTT.

The chain couples TRBV24-1 to TRBJ2-5, with 7 positions matching TRBD1. This CDR3 contains 15 residues. V was pared by 3 bases and J by 1 base, with 4 bases of the junction left unmatched. The V gene's germline CDR1 is KGHDR and CDR2 SFDVKD. The CDR3 DNA is TGTGCCACCAGTGATATCGGGACAGCCCAAGAGACCCAGTACTTC. Its translation is CATSDIGTAQETQYF.

The rearrangement links TRBV19 to TRBJ1-3; no reliable D call. The ends were cut back, 6 bases at V and 4 bases at J, with 10 bases in the middle. CDR1 is LNHDA, CDR2 SQIVND, per germline (reference sequence). The CDR3 length is 13 residues. The CDR3, as DNA: TGTGCCAGTAGAAATGGCCCGGGAAACACCATATATTTT. Translated, it gives CASRNGPGNTIYF.

In this sample, this clone turned up once. The gene calls are TRBV19 and TRBJ1-4; maybe TRBD1 (5 bases). Germline values: CDR1 LNHDA, CDR2 SQIVND (reference sequence). With 3 bases removed from V and 7 bases from J, the gap between germline ends came to 15 bases. CDR3 length equals 15 residues. The CDR3 loop reads CASSISRRVGEKLFF. The CDR3 DNA reads as TGTGCCAGTAGTATCTCGCGCAGGGTTGGTGAAAAACTGTTTTTT.

CDR3 loop: CSVYTSGNTIYF. CDR3 bases: TGCAGCGTATACACCTCTGGAAACACCATATATTTT. This rearrangement joins TRBV29-1 to TRBJ1-3; D is ambiguous. V was trimmed by 6 bases and J by 0 bases, leaving 6 bases between them. The CDR3 spans 12 residues. The germline V gene encodes CDR1 SQVTM and CDR2 ANQGSEA.

The chain combines TRBV24-1 with TRBJ1-4; 10 bases line up with TRBD1. This CDR3 contains 15 residues. The junction had 6 bases not matched to a gene; V was cut back by 4 bases and J by 8 bases. Germline V CDR1 and CDR2: KGHDR, SFDVKD. The CDR3 DNA reads as TGTGCCACCAGTGAACCGGGACAGGGGAGGGAAAAACTGTTTTTT. As protein: CATSEPGQGREKLFF.

This clone has only one observation. V and J are TRBV28 and TRBJ2-3; TRBD2 aligns across 9 bases. The trim removed 1 base at V and 3 bases at J, leaving 8 bases unmatched. This CDR3 comprises 17 residues. In germline, CDR1 is MDHEN, CDR2 SYDVKM. The CDR3, as DNA: TGTGCCAGCAGTTTATCTCCCGGTAGCGGGAGTACAGATACGCAGTATTTT. Residues: CASSLSPGSGSTDTQYF.

This sequence joins TRBV5-1 and TRBJ1-1; 9 bases are a match to TRBD1. The germline CDR1 and CDR2 sequences are SGHRS and YFSETQ. This CDR3 region has 14 residues. V lost 1 base, J lost 7 bases, and 5 bases stayed unmatched. The CDR3 nucleotides are TGCGCCAGCAGCTTGTTACAGGGGGCTGGTGAAGCTTTCTTT. Its translation: CASSLLQGAGEAFF.